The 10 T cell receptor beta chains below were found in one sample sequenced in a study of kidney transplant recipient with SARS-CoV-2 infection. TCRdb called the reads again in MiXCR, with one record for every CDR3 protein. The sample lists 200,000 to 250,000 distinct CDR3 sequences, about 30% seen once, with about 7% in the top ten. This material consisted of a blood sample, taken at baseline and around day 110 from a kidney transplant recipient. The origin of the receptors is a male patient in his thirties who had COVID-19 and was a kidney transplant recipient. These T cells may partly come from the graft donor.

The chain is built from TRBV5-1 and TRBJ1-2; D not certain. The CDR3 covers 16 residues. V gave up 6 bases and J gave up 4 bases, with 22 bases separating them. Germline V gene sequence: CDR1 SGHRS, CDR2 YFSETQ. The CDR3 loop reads CASKDRSVRKTYGYTF. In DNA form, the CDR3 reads TGCGCCAGCAAGGATAGATCGGTTCGAAAGACCTATGGCTACACCTTC. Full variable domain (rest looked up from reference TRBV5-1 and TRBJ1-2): KAGVTQTPRYLIKTRGQQVTLSCSPISGHRSVSWYQQTPGQGLQFLFEYFSETQRNKGNFPGRFSGRQFSNSRSEMNVSTLELGDSALYLCASKDRSVRKTYGYTFGSGTRLTVV.

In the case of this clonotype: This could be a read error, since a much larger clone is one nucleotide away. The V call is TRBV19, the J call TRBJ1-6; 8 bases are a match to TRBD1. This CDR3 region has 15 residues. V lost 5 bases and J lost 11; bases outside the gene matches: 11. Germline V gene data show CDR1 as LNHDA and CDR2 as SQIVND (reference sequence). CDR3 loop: CASSSVGTGTPPLHF. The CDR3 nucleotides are TGTGCCAGTAGTTCCGTGGGGACAGGCACTCCACCCCTCCACTTT.

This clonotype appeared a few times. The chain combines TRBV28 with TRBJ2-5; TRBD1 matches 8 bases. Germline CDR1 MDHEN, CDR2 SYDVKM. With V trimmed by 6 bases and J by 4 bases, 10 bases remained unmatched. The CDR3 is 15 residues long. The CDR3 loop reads CASSPSTGVRETQYF. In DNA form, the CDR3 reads TGTGCCAGCAGCCCCTCGACAGGGGTAAGAGAGACCCAGTACTTC.

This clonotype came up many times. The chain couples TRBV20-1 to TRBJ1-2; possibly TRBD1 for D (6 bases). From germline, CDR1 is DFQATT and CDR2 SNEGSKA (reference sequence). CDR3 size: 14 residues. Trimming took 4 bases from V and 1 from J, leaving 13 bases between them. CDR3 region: CSATRGGINYGYTF. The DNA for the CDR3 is TGCAGTGCTACCCGAGGGGGAATTAACTATGGCTACACCTTC.

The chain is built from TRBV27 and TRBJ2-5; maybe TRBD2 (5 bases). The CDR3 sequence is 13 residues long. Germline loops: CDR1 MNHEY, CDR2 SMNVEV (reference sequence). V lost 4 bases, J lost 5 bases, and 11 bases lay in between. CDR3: CASSSRGEETQYF. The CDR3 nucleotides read TGTGCCAGCAGTTCCCGGGGAGAGGAGACCCAGTACTTC.

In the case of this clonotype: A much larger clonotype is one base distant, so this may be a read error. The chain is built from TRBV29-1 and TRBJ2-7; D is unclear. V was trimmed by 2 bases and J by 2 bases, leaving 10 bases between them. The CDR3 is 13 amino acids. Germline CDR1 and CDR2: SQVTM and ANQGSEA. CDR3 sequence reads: CSVERQETYEQYF. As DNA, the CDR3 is TGCAGCGTTGAAAGGCAGGAGACCTACGAGCAGTACTTC.

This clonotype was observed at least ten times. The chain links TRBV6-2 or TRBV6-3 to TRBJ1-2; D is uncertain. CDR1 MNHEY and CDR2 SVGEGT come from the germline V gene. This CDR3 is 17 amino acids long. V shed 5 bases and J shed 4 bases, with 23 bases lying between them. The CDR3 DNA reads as TGTGCCAGCAGTGGTCGAAACTGCATCGGAAAGACCTATGGCTACACCTTC. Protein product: CASSGRNCIGKTYGYTF.

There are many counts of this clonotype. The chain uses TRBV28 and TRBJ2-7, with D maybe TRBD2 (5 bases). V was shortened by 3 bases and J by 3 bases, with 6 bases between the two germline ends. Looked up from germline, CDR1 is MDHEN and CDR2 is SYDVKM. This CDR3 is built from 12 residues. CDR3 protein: CASSFGLYEQYF. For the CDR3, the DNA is TGTGCCAGCAGTTTTGGACTCTACGAGCAGTACTTC.

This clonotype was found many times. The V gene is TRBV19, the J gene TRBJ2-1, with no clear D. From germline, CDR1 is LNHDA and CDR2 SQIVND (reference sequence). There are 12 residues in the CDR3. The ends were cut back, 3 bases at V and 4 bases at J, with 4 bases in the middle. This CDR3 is CASSIRYNEQFF. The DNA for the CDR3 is TGTGCCAGTAGTATTCGTTACAATGAGCAGTTCTTC.

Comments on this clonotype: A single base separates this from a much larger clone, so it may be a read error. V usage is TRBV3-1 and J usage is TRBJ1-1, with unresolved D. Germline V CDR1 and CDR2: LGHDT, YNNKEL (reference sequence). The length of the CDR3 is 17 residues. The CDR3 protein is CASSSVLPISIRTGAFF. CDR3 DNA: TGTGCCAGCAGCAGTGTTCTTCCCATTTCAATTCGCACTGGAGCTTTCTTT.